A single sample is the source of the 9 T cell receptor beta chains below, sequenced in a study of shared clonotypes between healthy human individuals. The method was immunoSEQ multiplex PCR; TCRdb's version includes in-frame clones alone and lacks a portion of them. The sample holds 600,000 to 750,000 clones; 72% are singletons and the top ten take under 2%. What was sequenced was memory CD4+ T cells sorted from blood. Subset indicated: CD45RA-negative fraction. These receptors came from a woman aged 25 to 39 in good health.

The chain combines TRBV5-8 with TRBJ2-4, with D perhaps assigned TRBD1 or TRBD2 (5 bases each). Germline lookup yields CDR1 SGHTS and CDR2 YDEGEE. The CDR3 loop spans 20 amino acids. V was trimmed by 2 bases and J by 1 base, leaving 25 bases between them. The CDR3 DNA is TGTGCCAGCAGCTTCCCCCGGGGCAGGAGGTGGGCCGGGGCCAAAAACATTCAGTACTTC. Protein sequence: CASSFPRGRRWAGAKNIQYF.

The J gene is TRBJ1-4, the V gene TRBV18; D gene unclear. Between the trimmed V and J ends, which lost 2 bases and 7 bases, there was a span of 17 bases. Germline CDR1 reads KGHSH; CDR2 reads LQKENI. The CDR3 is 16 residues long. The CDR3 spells CASSPGPEGPLEKLFF. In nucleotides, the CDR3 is TGTGCCAGCTCACCAGGCCCGGAGGGTCCGCTTGAAAAACTGTTTTTT.

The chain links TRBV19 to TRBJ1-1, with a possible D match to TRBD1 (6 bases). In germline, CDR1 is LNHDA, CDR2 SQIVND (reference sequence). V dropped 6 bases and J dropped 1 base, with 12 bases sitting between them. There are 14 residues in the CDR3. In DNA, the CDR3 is TGTGCCAGTAGGGCAGACAGGCAGAACACTGAAGCTTTCTTT. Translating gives CASRADRQNTEAFF. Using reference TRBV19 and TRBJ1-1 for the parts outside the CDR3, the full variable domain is DGGITQSPKYLFRKEGQNVTLSCEQNLNHDAMYWYRQDPGQGLRLIYYSQIVNDFQKGDIAEGYSVSREKKESFPLTVTSAQKNPTAFYLCASRADRQNTEAFFGQGTRLTVV.

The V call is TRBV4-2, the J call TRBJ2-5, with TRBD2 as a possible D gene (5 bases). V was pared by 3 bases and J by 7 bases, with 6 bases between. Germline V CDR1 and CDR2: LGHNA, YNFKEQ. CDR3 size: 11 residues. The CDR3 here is CASSHEGTQYF. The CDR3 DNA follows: TGTGCCAGCAGCCATGAGGGGACCCAGTACTTC.

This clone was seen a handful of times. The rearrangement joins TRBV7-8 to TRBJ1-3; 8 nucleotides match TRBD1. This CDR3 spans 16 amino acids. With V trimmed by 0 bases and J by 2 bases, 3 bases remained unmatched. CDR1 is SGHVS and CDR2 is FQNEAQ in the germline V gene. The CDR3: CASSLAPRGPGNTIYF. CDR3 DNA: TGTGCCAGCAGCTTAGCGCCCAGGGGGCCTGGAAACACCATATATTTT.

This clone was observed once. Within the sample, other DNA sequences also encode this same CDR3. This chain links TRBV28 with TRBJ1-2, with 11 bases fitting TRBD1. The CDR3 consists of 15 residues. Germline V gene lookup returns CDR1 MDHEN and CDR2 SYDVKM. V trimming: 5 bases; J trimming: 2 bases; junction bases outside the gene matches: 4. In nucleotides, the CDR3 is TGTGCCAGCAGTACGCGGGACAGGGGGAACTATGGCTACACCTTC. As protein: CASSTRDRGNYGYTF.

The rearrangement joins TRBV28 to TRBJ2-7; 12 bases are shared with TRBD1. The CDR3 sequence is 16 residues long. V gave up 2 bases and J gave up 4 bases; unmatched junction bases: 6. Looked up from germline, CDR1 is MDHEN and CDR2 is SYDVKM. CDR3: CASSLEGQGAPYEQYF. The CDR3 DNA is TGTGCCAGCAGTTTAGAGGGACAGGGGGCCCCATACGAGCAGTACTTC.

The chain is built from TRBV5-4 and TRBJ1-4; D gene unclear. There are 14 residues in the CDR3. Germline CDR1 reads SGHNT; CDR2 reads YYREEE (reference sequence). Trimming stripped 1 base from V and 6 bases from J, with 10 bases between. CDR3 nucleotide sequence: TGTGCCAGCAGCTTGACCGGTGTGGATGAAAAACTGTTTTTT. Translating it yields CASSLTGVDEKLFF.

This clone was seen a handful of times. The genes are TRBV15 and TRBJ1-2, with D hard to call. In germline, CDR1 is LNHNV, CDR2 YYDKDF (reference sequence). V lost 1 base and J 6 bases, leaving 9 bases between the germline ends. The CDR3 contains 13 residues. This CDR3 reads CATSRGSRNGYTF. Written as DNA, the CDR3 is TGTGCCACCAGCAGAGGATCCAGGAATGGCTACACCTTC.